One and the same sample provided the 27 T cell receptor beta chains below, sequenced in a study of T cells after yellow fever vaccination. Each CDR3 protein is one row after TCRdb ran MiXCR on the 5' RACE reads. The profile shows 300,000 or so distinct CDR3 sequences, 10% to 15% of them singletons. The sample consisted of CD4+ T cells sorted from PBMCs, taken 45 days after the yellow fever booster vaccination. Receptors originate from a man aged 25-45 years who received the YFV17D yellow fever vaccine.

The sample holds a few counts of this clonotype. The chain joins TRBV7-2 to TRBJ2-2, with D unresolved. V was clipped by 1 base and J by 1 base, with 7 bases between them. Germline CDR1 is SGHTA and CDR2 is FQGNSA. The CDR3 is 15 amino acids. The CDR3 loop reads CASSLVGLNTGELFF. For the CDR3, the DNA is TGTGCCAGCAGCTTAGTCGGGCTGAACACCGGGGAGCTGTTTTTT.

In this sample, this clonotype turned up a few times. The chain combines TRBV3-1 with TRBJ2-5; 8 bases match TRBD2. The CDR3 is 16 residues long. Looked up from germline, CDR1 is LGHDT and CDR2 is YNNKEL (reference sequence). V was pared by 3 bases and J by 1 base, with 7 bases of the junction left unmatched. The CDR3 nucleotides are TGTGCCAGCAGCCAGGGGCTAGCGGGTGTCCAAGAGACCCAGTACTTC. Protein product: CASSQGLAGVQETQYF.

This clonotype occurred a few times. Here the CDR3 DNA reads TGTGCCAGCAGCTTAAGGTCCCCGAGTAATGAGCAGTTCTTC. Translation gives CASSLRSPSNEQFF. The chain uses TRBV7-2 and TRBJ2-1; D unclear. Deletions cut 2 bases from V and 7 bases from J, with 12 bases between. Germline V gene sequence: CDR1 SGHTA, CDR2 FQGNSA. The CDR3 covers 14 residues.

The V call is TRBV2, the J call TRBJ1-1; weak D call: TRBD1 (5 bases). The V and J ends lost 8 bases and 0 bases respectively, with 13 bases between them. This CDR3 has 14 residues. Germline assignment: CDR1 SNHLY and CDR2 FYNNEI. The CDR3 DNA follows: TGTGCCAGCTATTACGGGACTATGAACACTGAAGCTTTCTTT. As protein: CASYYGTMNTEAFF.

This chain connects TRBV20-1 to TRBJ2-3; D is possibly TRBD2 (5 bases). V was cut by 4 bases and J by 2 bases, with 16 bases left in between. CDR1 is DFQATT, CDR2 SNEGSKA, per germline (reference sequence). This CDR3 is 15 amino acids long. CDR3 region: CSATALSGHTDTQYF. CDR3 coding DNA: TGCAGTGCTACCGCTCTAAGCGGTCACACAGATACGCAGTATTTT.

The rearrangement links TRBV12-3 or TRBV12-4 to TRBJ2-3, with 8 bases fitting TRBD1. The CDR3 consists of 15 residues. The V gene end was trimmed by 6 bases and the J gene end by 0 bases; junction bases not matched to a gene: 5. The CDR3 DNA sequence: TGTGCCAGCAGGACAGGGGTGCTTAGCACAGATACGCAGTATTTT. Its protein product is CASRTGVLSTDTQYF.

This sequence joins TRBV20-1 and TRBJ2-3; TRBD2 aligns across 7 bases. Germline values: CDR1 DFQATT, CDR2 SNEGSKA (reference sequence). With V trimmed by 5 bases and J by 0 bases, 8 bases remained unmatched. CDR3 size: 15 residues. Here the CDR3 DNA reads TGCAGTGCTGCCAGCGGGGCTACTAGCACAGATACGCAGTATTTT. It codes for CSAASGATSTDTQYF.

This clonotype was observed at least ten times. The gene calls are TRBV20-1 and TRBJ2-7; tentatively, D is TRBD2 (5 bases). The CDR3 sequence is 14 residues long. V was pared by 0 bases and J by 3 bases, with 12 bases between. CDR1 and CDR2 from the germline V gene are DFQATT and SNEGSKA (reference sequence). The CDR3 DNA reads TGCAGTGCTAGAGATTTAAAGAGGGTCTACGAGCAGTACTTC. It yields the protein CSARDLKRVYEQYF.

In this sample, this clonotype turned up a few times. V usage is TRBV15 and J usage is TRBJ2-1; D is perhaps TRBD1 or TRBD2 (5 bases each). This CDR3 spans 15 amino acids. Germline V CDR1 and CDR2: LNHNV, YYDKDF (reference sequence). The V and J ends lost 3 bases and 0 bases respectively, with 9 bases between them. This chain's CDR3 is CATSRGPSSYNEQFF. CDR3 in DNA: TGTGCCACCAGCAGGGGACCGAGCTCCTACAATGAGCAGTTCTTC.

The chain employs TRBV29-1 and TRBJ1-1; D is undetermined. Germline lookup yields CDR1 SQVTM and CDR2 ANQGSEA. The V end lost 6 bases, the J end lost 3 bases, and 5 bases lay between the germline ends. This CDR3 comprises 10 residues. CDR3 residues: CSVGDTEAFF. The DNA for the CDR3 is TGCAGCGTCGGTGACACTGAAGCTTTCTTT.

V usage is TRBV7-2 and J usage is TRBJ2-7, with 7 nucleotides matching TRBD2. Germline V gives CDR1 SGHTA, CDR2 FQGNSA. V shed 4 bases, J shed 2 bases, and the junction held 8 bases outside the gene matches. The CDR3 is made up of 15 amino acids. CDR3 sequence reads: CASSWRGGVPYEQYF. For the CDR3, the DNA is TGTGCCAGCAGCTGGAGGGGAGGGGTCCCCTACGAGCAGTACTTC.

The V and J genes are TRBV20-1 and TRBJ1-4; a possible D gene is TRBD1 (5 bases). This CDR3 is built from 13 residues. Germline values: CDR1 DFQATT, CDR2 SNEGSKA (reference sequence). V was pared by 2 bases and J by 8 bases, with 12 bases between. The CDR3 reads CSARSGAREKLFF. Here the CDR3 DNA reads TGCAGTGCTAGAAGTGGGGCGCGAGAAAAACTGTTTTTT.

This clonotype was recorded a few times. The chain joins TRBV20-1 to TRBJ1-2; 10 nucleotides agree with TRBD1. After removal of 2 bases from V and 1 base from J, the junction contained 13 bases not matched to a gene. Germline V CDR1 and CDR2: DFQATT, SNEGSKA (reference sequence). The CDR3 is 18 amino acids. The CDR3: CSARPPGTGEKDNYGYTF. The CDR3 coding sequence is TGCAGTGCTAGACCGCCCGGGACAGGGGAGAAGGATAACTATGGCTACACCTTC.

The rearrangement links TRBV4-2 to TRBJ2-1, with 7 bases fitting TRBD2. CDR1 is LGHNA, CDR2 YNFKEQ, per germline. V lost 1 base, J lost 6 bases, and 3 bases stayed unmatched. CDR3 length: 14 amino acids. CDR3 DNA sequence: TGTGCCAGCAGCCAAGCCTCTAGCGGCAATGAGCAGTTCTTC. Amino acids: CASSQASSGNEQFF.

With regard to this clonotype: A read error may be the cause here, since a much bigger clone is one base away. This chain links TRBV20-1 with TRBJ1-2; D remains ambiguous. Trimming removed 2 bases at V and 4 bases at J, with 14 bases between. This CDR3 contains 14 residues. CDR1 and CDR2 (germline): DFQATT, SNEGSKA (reference sequence). CDR3 sequence: CSARHVLIPYGYTF. The CDR3 DNA is TGCAGTGCTAGACATGTTTTAATTCCCTATGGCTACACCTTC.

This chain connects TRBV27 to TRBJ1-3, with D possibly TRBD1 on 5 matching bases. Trimming cost V 4 bases and J 0 bases, with 10 bases left between them. The CDR3 has 15 residues. Germline V CDR1 and CDR2: MNHEY, SMNVEV (reference sequence). DNA for the CDR3: TGTGCCAGCAGTTATTCAGGGCGCTCTGGAAACACCATATATTTT. This gives the protein CASSYSGRSGNTIYF.

The V gene is TRBV27, the J gene TRBJ2-7; D remains ambiguous. This CDR3 has 15 residues. V was cut by 8 bases and J by 0 bases, with 17 bases left in between. Germline V gene lookup returns CDR1 MNHEY and CDR2 SMNVEV (reference sequence). The CDR3 loop is CASGFGDDNSYEQYF. The CDR3 DNA is TGTGCCAGCGGCTTTGGGGATGACAACTCCTACGAGCAGTACTTC.

The V call is TRBV10-3, the J call TRBJ2-7; no clear D gene. Germline V gene data show CDR1 as ENHRY and CDR2 as SYGVKD. V gave up 4 bases and J gave up 7 bases, with 20 bases separating them. The CDR3 spans 15 residues. The CDR3 here is CAISGQVGVPVEQYF. The CDR3 DNA reads as TGTGCCATCAGTGGGCAGGTTGGTGTTCCGGTGGAGCAGTACTTC.

DNA for the CDR3: TGTGCCACCAGCAGAGATCAGGCGGAGGAGCAGTACTTC. It yields the protein CATSRDQAEEQYF. The gene calls are TRBV15 and TRBJ2-7; D gene unclear. Trimming took 0 bases from V and 7 from J, leaving 10 bases between them. Per the germline V gene, CDR1 is LNHNV and CDR2 is YYDKDF (reference sequence). The CDR3 loop spans 13 amino acids.

Here the CDR3 reads CSAPTRGSGTDTQYF. CDR3 nucleotides: TGCAGTGCCCCAACCAGGGGTAGCGGCACAGATACGCAGTATTTT. V gene TRBV20-1 combines with J gene TRBJ2-3; perhaps TRBD1 as D (6 bases). The CDR3 is 15 amino acids. Trimming pared 6 bases from V and 1 base from J, leaving 17 bases between. Per the germline V gene, CDR1 is DFQATT and CDR2 is SNEGSKA (reference sequence).

The chain combines TRBV5-1 with TRBJ1-5, with 7 bases aligning to TRBD1. The CDR3 length is 16 residues. Germline values: CDR1 SGHRS, CDR2 YFSETQ. V lost 0 bases to trimming and J lost 7 bases; unmatched junction nucleotides: 10. The CDR3 coding sequence is TGCGCCAGCAGCTTGGCCGGTCCAGGGGGGACGCAGCCCCAGCATTTT. Amino acid sequence: CASSLAGPGGTQPQHF.

The rearrangement uses TRBV6-5 and TRBJ2-5; D is uncertain. Germline V lookup: CDR1 MNHEY, CDR2 SVGAGI. V was clipped by 5 bases and J by 4 bases, with 5 bases between them. The length of the CDR3 is 11 residues. As DNA, the CDR3 is TGTGCCAGCAGTAACGTAGAGACCCAGTACTTC. Its translation: CASSNVETQYF.

The chain combines TRBV20-1 with TRBJ2-1; weak D call: TRBD2 (5 bases). Germline lookup yields CDR1 DFQATT and CDR2 SNEGSKA (reference sequence). This CDR3 region has 15 residues. V was clipped by 0 bases and J by 6 bases, with 15 bases between them. The CDR3 coding sequence is TGCAGTGCTAGAGATCCGAGCGGAGGCGGCAATGAGCAGTTCTTC. Its translation is CSARDPSGGGNEQFF.

This clonotype was observed a few times. The genes are TRBV12-3 or TRBV12-4 and TRBJ2-7; the D is unclear. V dropped 2 bases and J dropped 3 bases, with 11 bases sitting between them. CDR3 length equals 14 residues. CDR3 protein: CASSLRHRDYEQYF. As DNA, the CDR3 is TGTGCCAGCAGTTTAAGGCACCGAGACTACGAGCAGTACTTC.

The chain combines TRBV4-3 with TRBJ2-3; D ambiguous. The CDR3 length is 12 residues. Germline V gene data show CDR1 as LGHNA and CDR2 as YSLEER. CDR3 bases: TGCGCTCCGCCCGGCTTCACAGATACGCAGTATTTT. It translates to CAPPGFTDTQYF.

This clonotype was seen only a few times. The chain has TRBV5-1 and TRBJ2-3; maybe TRBD2 (5 bases). V gave up 0 bases and J gave up 6 bases, with 11 bases separating them. The CDR3 is 14 amino acids. Germline V gene sequence: CDR1 SGHRS, CDR2 YFSETQ. In DNA form, the CDR3 reads TGCGCCAGCAGCTTGGATGAGGGTCGGGATACGCAGTATTTT. Translation: CASSLDEGRDTQYF.

This chain links TRBV12-3 or TRBV12-4 with TRBJ2-1, with 9 positions matching TRBD2. The CDR3 has 16 amino acids. V shed 5 bases, J shed 5 bases, and the junction held 10 bases outside the gene matches. Here the CDR3 DNA reads TGTGCCAGCAGTCCTCATAGCGGGAGTCGCAACAATGAGCAGTTCTTC. As protein: CASSPHSGSRNNEQFF.